The text below deals with one T cell receptor beta chain. Use of 60 Vbeta and 13 Jbeta primers characterized the PCR. The repertoire was sequenced with immunoSEQ multiplex PCR; TCRdb's copy has only in-frame clones and lacks some. The profile shows about 130,000 clones, roughly a tenth of them singletons. These data belong to a study of cytomegalovirus exposure and HLA in healthy donors. The germline gives CDR1 SGHAT, CDR2 FQNNGV. V dropped 2 bases and J dropped 2 bases, with 10 bases sitting between them. This CDR3 has 14 amino acids. The source material was PBMCs. The chain couples TRBV11-2 to TRBJ2-7; possible D gene TRBD2, 5 bases. The TCR comes from a young woman in good health and CMV-seropositive. CDR3 protein: CASSLYLAAYEQYF. Here the CDR3 DNA reads TGTGCCAGCAGCTTATACCTAGCTGCCTACGAGCAGTACTTC.